One and the same sample provided the 28 T cell receptor beta chains below, sequenced in a study of Ad26.COV2.S vaccination and SARS-CoV-2 variants. Assay used: immunoSEQ multiplex PCR; TCRdb lists only in-frame clones, some missing. The table has about 480,000 clones, approximately 90% seen once. Treatment indicated: over 15 received Ad26.COV2.S at low or high dose, single or two shots; about five received placebo; per-sample allocation not given. Day 63 after the first vaccine or placebo injection was the time point for sampling. The sample was peripheral blood, taken in a trial of Ad26.COV2.S vaccine versus placebo. The source of these receptors is a person aged 18-65 years who received the Ad26.COV2.S COVID-19 vaccine or a placebo.

J is TRBJ2-3 and V is TRBV19, with 10 bases fitting TRBD2. This CDR3 is 16 amino acids long. V dropped 7 bases and J dropped 2; count of bases not matched to a gene: 9. The germline V gene has CDR1 LNHDA and CDR2 SQIVND (reference sequence). CDR3 region: CASTGTSDTLTDTQYF. CDR3 nucleotide sequence: TGTGCCAGTACCGGGACTAGCGACACCCTCACAGATACGCAGTATTTT.

The gene calls are TRBV19 and TRBJ1-5; no reliable D call. In germline, CDR1 is LNHDA, CDR2 SQIVND (reference sequence). CDR3 length: 13 residues. Deletions cut 7 bases from V and 8 bases from J, with 15 bases between. CDR3 residues: CASNPWGKEPQHF. CDR3 DNA sequence: TGTGCCAGTAACCCTTGGGGTAAGGAGCCCCAGCATTTT.

This rearrangement joins TRBV7-3 to TRBJ2-1; weak D call: TRBD2 (6 bases). V was cut by 3 bases and J by 6 bases, with 9 bases left in between. This CDR3 spans 13 amino acids. Germline loops: CDR1 SGHTA, CDR2 FQGTGA. CDR3 sequence: CASSFGGSNEQFF. CDR3 nucleotides: TGTGCCAGCAGCTTCGGGGGTTCCAATGAGCAGTTCTTC.

About this clone: One end of the junction fails to match germline, which may point to a read error. This chain uses TRBV7-2 with TRBJ1-1, with D hard to call. The CDR3 is 13 amino acids. The germline gives CDR1 SGHTA, CDR2 FQGNSA. The CDR3 is CASSPPPGRLTSF. CDR3 in DNA: TGTGCCAGCAGCCCGCCGCCGGGCCGCCTCACCTCATTT.

This clone was seen a few times. The rearrangement links TRBV18 to TRBJ1-6, with 11 bases matching TRBD1. This CDR3 is 15 amino acids long. Germline CDR1 reads KGHSH; CDR2 reads LQKENI. The ends lost 3 bases at V and 10 bases at J; junction bases unmatched: 5. CDR3 nucleotides: TGTGCCAGCTCACCGGGACAGGGGGTAGGGTCACCCCTCCACTTT. Encoded protein: CASSPGQGVGSPLHF.

This sequence joins TRBV24-1 and TRBJ1-1; D is undetermined. Trimming removed 7 bases from V and 1 base from J, with 9 bases in between. Germline V CDR1 and CDR2: KGHDR, SFDVKD. The CDR3 has 13 amino acids. In nucleotides, the CDR3 is TGTGCCACCAGCAGAACAGCGAACACTGAAGCTTTCTTT. As protein: CATSRTANTEAFF.

The chain joins TRBV6-5 to TRBJ1-5, with D unresolved. Trimming shortened V by 7 bases and J by 2 bases, and 9 bases separated the two germline ends. The V gene's germline CDR1 is MNHEY and CDR2 SVGAGI. The CDR3 is 13 residues long. CDR3 DNA: TGTGCCAGCACAAGAGGCGGCAATCAGCCCCAGCATTTT. Translating it yields CASTRGGNQPQHF.

The V gene is TRBV6-5, the J gene TRBJ2-7; 9 nucleotides line up with TRBD1. Losses at the gene ends were 6 bases for V and 2 bases for J; bases not matched to a gene: 5. The CDR3 loop spans 14 amino acids. Germline loops: CDR1 MNHEY, CDR2 SVGAGI. The CDR3 DNA reads TGTGCCAGCAGCCCGGGGACAGGGCCCTACGAGCAGTACTTC. Translating gives CASSPGTGPYEQYF.

This chain connects TRBV9 to TRBJ1-1, with D maybe TRBD1 (6 bases). There are 12 residues in the CDR3. Trimming cost V 4 bases and J 11 bases, with 15 bases left between them. CDR1 SGDLS and CDR2 YYNGEE come from the germline V gene. The CDR3 bases are TGTGCCAGCAGCCCGACCGGGGGGCGGGCTTTCTTT. Protein product: CASSPTGGRAFF. Together with reference TRBV9 and TRBJ1-1, the CDR3 gives the full variable domain: DSGVTQTPKHLITATGQRVTLRCSPRSGDLSVYWYQQSLDQGLQFLIQYYNGEERAKGNILERFSAQQFPDLHSELNLSSLELGDSALYFCASSPTGGRAFFGQGTRLTVV.

V and J are TRBV5-4 and TRBJ2-7; 10 nucleotides align to TRBD2. The CDR3 has 15 residues. Looked up from germline, CDR1 is SGHNT and CDR2 is YYREEE (reference sequence). With 4 bases clipped from V and 0 bases from J, the junction kept 4 bases outside the gene matches. CDR3 in amino acids: CASSTGLASSYEQYF. CDR3 nucleotide sequence: TGTGCCAGCAGCACGGGACTAGCGTCCTCCTACGAGCAGTACTTC.

The rearrangement joins TRBV7-9 to TRBJ2-1; a possible D gene is TRBD1 (6 bases). Trimming shortened V by 10 bases and J by 2 bases, and 21 bases separated the two germline ends. Germline CDR1 and CDR2: SEHNR and FQNEAQ (reference sequence). The CDR3 contains 16 residues. This chain's CDR3 is CATEVGDNQPYNEQFF. The CDR3, as DNA: TGTGCCACCGAGGTAGGGGACAACCAGCCCTACAATGAGCAGTTCTTC.

V is TRBV29-1 and J is TRBJ2-1, with a tentative D call TRBD2 (6 bases). V was pared by 7 bases and J by 10 bases, with 17 bases between. This CDR3 has 12 amino acids. Germline V gene lookup returns CDR1 SQVTM and CDR2 ANQGSEA. The CDR3 region is CSAGTGGVEQFF. DNA for the CDR3: TGCAGCGCAGGGACTGGCGGAGTGGAGCAGTTCTTC.

The chain combines TRBV3-1 (or the pseudogene TRBV3-2) with TRBJ1-5; 7 nucleotides align to TRBD1. Germline values: CDR1 LGHDT, CDR2 YNNKEL (reference sequence). The CDR3 contains 15 residues. V dropped 1 base and J dropped 3; count of bases not matched to a gene: 3. The CDR3 DNA follows: TGTGCCAGCAGCCAAGGGGGGACAGCCAATCAGCCCCAGCATTTT. Its translation is CASSQGGTANQPQHF.

The chain has TRBV5-6 and TRBJ1-2; 8 bases fit TRBD1. V was pared by 6 bases and J by 8 bases, with 12 bases of the junction left unmatched. The CDR3 extends over 14 amino acids. Germline V CDR1 and CDR2: SGHDT, YYEEEE. DNA of the CDR3: TGTGCCAGCACCAAAAGGACAGGGATCAACGGCTACACCTTC. This translates into CASTKRTGINGYTF.

V is TRBV28 and J is TRBJ2-3; TRBD2 aligns across 7 bases. In germline, CDR1 is MDHEN, CDR2 SYDVKM. The CDR3 extends over 15 amino acids. V dropped 6 bases and J dropped 1; count of bases not matched to a gene: 7. CDR3 residues: CASRKPTSGTDTQYF. CDR3 DNA sequence: TGTGCCAGCAGAAAACCCACTAGCGGCACAGATACGCAGTATTTT.

The V call is TRBV28, the J call TRBJ1-5, with 7 bases matching TRBD1. There are 14 residues in the CDR3. The V segment lost 5 bases and the J segment 5 bases; nucleotides outside the gene matches: 6. Germline V gene data show CDR1 as MDHEN and CDR2 as SYDVKM. The CDR3 DNA reads TGTGCCAGCAGTCCCAGGGGGACAGATCAGCCCCAGCATTTT. Protein sequence: CASSPRGTDQPQHF.

The gene calls are TRBV6-5 and TRBJ1-1, with 7 bases aligning to TRBD1. The CDR3 is made up of 12 amino acids. CDR1 and CDR2 (germline): MNHEY, SVGAGI. Germline trimming cut 6 bases from V and 11 bases from J; bases unmatched to any gene: 9. The DNA of the CDR3 is TGTGCCAGCAGACACAGACAGGGACGCGCTTTCTTT. Translation gives CASRHRQGRAFF.

The chain employs TRBV14 and TRBJ2-7; 8 bases line up with TRBD1. CDR3 length equals 15 residues. Looked up from germline, CDR1 is SGHDN and CDR2 is FVKESK. Trimming took 5 bases from V and 2 from J; bases not matched to a gene: 8. CDR3 sequence: CASSARQGLAYEQYF. In DNA form, the CDR3 reads TGTGCCAGCAGCGCTCGACAGGGGTTGGCCTACGAGCAGTACTTC.

The chain carries TRBV29-1 and TRBJ2-3, with 8 nucleotides matching TRBD1. Per germline, CDR1 SQVTM and CDR2 ANQGSEA. The CDR3 has 15 amino acids. V shed 0 bases and J 0 bases; nucleotides not matched to a gene: 2. CDR3 residues: CSVEDQGASTDTQYF. The DNA for the CDR3 is TGCAGCGTTGAAGATCAGGGGGCTAGCACAGATACGCAGTATTTT.

This clone occurred a few times. This chain uses TRBV5-4 with TRBJ2-7, with 7 bases aligning to TRBD1. The germline gives CDR1 SGHNT, CDR2 YYREEE (reference sequence). With 4 bases clipped from V and 5 bases from J, the junction kept 12 bases outside the gene matches. The length of the CDR3 is 15 residues. The CDR3 reads CASSAAGGTVNEQYF. The CDR3 bases are TGTGCCAGCAGCGCCGCGGGTGGGACAGTCAACGAGCAGTACTTC.

A single count supports this clone. The genes are TRBV6-5 and TRBJ2-3, with D uncertain. The CDR3 totals 14 residues. CDR1 is MNHEY, CDR2 SVGAGI, per germline. The V gene lost 6 bases and the J gene lost 1 base, with 11 bases spanning the gap. The CDR3 region has the DNA TGTGCCAGCAGGACGGGTCCTGGCACAGATACGCAGTATTTT. It codes for CASRTGPGTDTQYF.

The V call is TRBV28, the J call TRBJ1-1; D is unresolved. The V end was cut by 3 bases, the J end by 0 bases, with 11 bases between. The CDR3 covers 15 residues. Germline CDR1 MDHEN, CDR2 SYDVKM. CDR3 sequence: CASSFLGGMNTEAFF. The CDR3 DNA is TGTGCCAGCAGTTTTTTGGGTGGAATGAACACTGAAGCTTTCTTT.

V and J are TRBV4-2 and TRBJ1-2; D gene ambiguous. The CDR3 contains 13 residues. The germline gives CDR1 LGHNA, CDR2 YNFKEQ. V gave up 0 bases and J gave up 4 bases, with 6 bases separating them. The CDR3 DNA sequence: TGTGCCAGCAGCCAAGAAGTGAGCTATGGCTACACCTTC. Translation gives CASSQEVSYGYTF.

This clone was found once. The V and J genes are TRBV11-1 and TRBJ2-3; D perhaps matches TRBD1 (6 bases). The CDR3 has 14 amino acids. Germline loops: CDR1 SGHAT, CDR2 FQDESV (reference sequence). With 3 bases removed from V and 4 bases from J, the gap between germline ends came to 11 bases. The CDR3 region is CASSFEGVPDTQYF. The CDR3 DNA reads TGTGCCAGCAGCTTCGAGGGGGTGCCAGATACGCAGTATTTT.

This rearrangement joins TRBV19 to TRBJ2-6, with TRBD2 matching 7 bases. The CDR3 has 16 residues. Per the germline V gene, CDR1 is LNHDA and CDR2 is SQIVND (reference sequence). J was trimmed by 2 bases and V by 4 bases; bases with no gene match: 5. This chain's CDR3 is CASSTDAGAGANVLTF. DNA of the CDR3: TGTGCCAGTAGTACAGACGCGGGAGCTGGGGCCAACGTCCTGACTTTC. Looking up the rest from reference TRBV19 and TRBJ2-6 gives the full variable domain: DGGITQSPKYLFRKEGQNVTLSCEQNLNHDAMYWYRQDPGQGLRLIYYSQIVNDFQKGDIAEGYSVSREKKESFPLTVTSAQKNPTAFYLCASSTDAGAGANVLTFGAGSRLTVL.

The V gene is TRBV5-1, the J gene TRBJ2-7; possibly TRBD1 for D (5 bases). CDR1 SGHRS and CDR2 YFSETQ come from the germline V gene. Trimming removed 0 bases from V and 2 bases from J, with 9 bases in between. This CDR3 comprises 14 residues. CDR3: CASSLAQGTYEQYF. The CDR3 DNA reads as TGCGCCAGCAGCTTGGCCCAGGGCACCTACGAGCAGTACTTC.

V is TRBV5-1 and J is TRBJ2-7; either TRBD1 or TRBD2 may fit D (6 bases each). This CDR3 is 13 amino acids long. The germline V and J ends were trimmed by 4 bases and 2 bases, with 10 bases remaining between them. Germline lookup yields CDR1 SGHRS and CDR2 YFSETQ. The CDR3 loop reads CASSTGGPYEQYF. The CDR3 nucleotides are TGCGCCAGCAGCACCGGGGGCCCCTACGAGCAGTACTTC.

The J gene is TRBJ2-5, the V gene TRBV6-5; 7 positions match TRBD2. Looked up from germline, CDR1 is MNHEY and CDR2 is SVGAGI. CDR3 size: 12 residues. With 0 bases clipped from V and 10 bases from J, the junction kept 2 bases outside the gene matches. The DNA for the CDR3 is TGTGCCAGCAGTTACTCGGGGGGGGACCAGTACTTC. This sequence encodes CASSYSGGDQYF.